Each of the 27 T cell receptor beta chains below was sequenced from the same sample in a study of shared clonotypes between healthy human individuals. Assay: immunoSEQ multiplex PCR; the TCRdb copy retains only in-frame clones and omits some. The sample includes fewer than 2.5 million clones, 93% of them seen just once. The specimen sequenced was naive CD4+ T cells from PBMCs. The subset is: CD45RA+ positively selected. The receptors derive from a man aged 18 to 29 in good health. Some clones in this sample may be carry-over from other donors' samples.

V is TRBV4-1 and J is TRBJ1-1; perhaps TRBD1 as D (5 bases). Germline assignment: CDR1 MGHRA and CDR2 YSYEKL. Trimming stripped 1 base from V and 3 bases from J, with 12 bases between. CDR3 length: 15 amino acids. The CDR3 DNA reads as TGCGCCAGCAGCCAAGGGGGTCAGGGACACACTGAAGCTTTCTTT. Translation: CASSQGGQGHTEAFF.

As to this clone: Additional DNA sequences in this sample encode the identical CDR3. The chain employs TRBV9 and TRBJ2-3, with TRBD2 matching over 7 bases. This CDR3 spans 14 amino acids. CDR1 SGDLS and CDR2 YYNGEE come from the germline V gene. After removal of 2 bases from V and 2 bases from J, the junction contained 2 bases not matched to a gene. CDR3 residues: CASSVGGSTDTQYF. The CDR3 nucleotides read TGTGCCAGCAGCGTCGGGGGGTCCACAGATACGCAGTATTTT.

This chain joins TRBV5-6 and TRBJ2-7; 8 nucleotides match TRBD2. There are 14 residues in the CDR3. The V and J ends lost 1 base and 7 bases, in that order; junction bases with no gene match: 7. Germline V gene lookup returns CDR1 SGHDT and CDR2 YYEEEE. This chain's CDR3 is CASSLSPGGVEQYF. The CDR3 region has the DNA TGTGCCAGCAGCTTGTCCCCGGGAGGGGTTGAGCAGTACTTC.

Only one count was recorded for this clone. This sequence joins TRBV27 and TRBJ2-7; 8 positions agree with TRBD2. The CDR3 runs 15 residues. The germline gives CDR1 MNHEY, CDR2 SMNVEV (reference sequence). Trimming took 5 bases from V and 6 from J; bases not matched to a gene: 12. This CDR3 reads CASSPSGRGGSEQYF. The CDR3 bases are TGTGCCAGCAGTCCATCGGGACGGGGGGGAAGCGAGCAGTACTTC.

The rearrangement joins TRBV5-1 to TRBJ1-4; 9 bases are shared with TRBD1. V dropped 4 bases and J dropped 8; count of bases not matched to a gene: 6. CDR3 length equals 14 residues. CDR1 and CDR2 (germline): SGHRS, YFSETQ. The CDR3 is CASSRQGESEKLFF. DNA for the CDR3: TGCGCCAGCAGCCGACAGGGGGAATCGGAAAAACTGTTTTTT.

The V gene is TRBV27, the J gene TRBJ2-3, with TRBD2 matching over 9 bases. The J segment lost 5 bases and the V segment lost 1 base, leaving 16 bases of the junction unmatched. CDR3 length: 19 residues. CDR1 is MNHEY, CDR2 SMNVEV, per germline (reference sequence). The CDR3 reads CASSLYVRRAGGQGDTQYF. In DNA form, the CDR3 reads TGTGCCAGCAGTTTATACGTCCGTAGGGCGGGAGGGCAAGGAGATACGCAGTATTTT.

Turning to this clone: This sample includes further DNA sequences coding for the same CDR3. The V and J genes are TRBV30 and TRBJ1-5; D gene uncertain. Germline values: CDR1 GTSNPN, CDR2 SVGIG (reference sequence). The CDR3 has 13 amino acids. V lost 0 bases and J lost 3, with 6 bases in between. CDR3 protein: CAWSVRLNQPQHF. As DNA, the CDR3 is TGTGCCTGGAGTGTACGGCTCAATCAGCCCCAGCATTTT. The whole variable domain, remainder taken from reference TRBV30 and TRBJ1-5, is SQTIHQWPATLVQPVGSPLSLECTVEGTSNPNLYWYRQAAGRGLQLLFYSVGIGQISSEVPQNLSASRPQDRQFILSSKKLLLSDSGFYLCAWSVRLNQPQHFGDGTRLSIL.

V usage is TRBV7-2 and J usage is TRBJ2-3, with 15 bases lining up with TRBD2. J gave up 6 bases and V 3 bases, and 7 bases lay outside the gene matches. Germline V gene sequence: CDR1 SGHTA, CDR2 FQGNSA. The CDR3 has 17 residues. The DNA for the CDR3 is TGTGCCAGCAGCTTCCGGACTAGCGGGAGGGGCGGGGATACGCAGTATTTT. Its translation: CASSFRTSGRGGDTQYF.

The rearrangement links TRBV19 to TRBJ1-2, with 10 positions matching TRBD1. The trim removed 3 bases at V and 3 bases at J, leaving 4 bases unmatched. From germline, CDR1 is LNHDA and CDR2 SQIVND (reference sequence). The CDR3 extends over 15 amino acids. The CDR3 protein is CASSIRQGAHYGYTF. The CDR3 nucleotides read TGTGCCAGTAGTATCCGACAGGGGGCTCACTATGGCTACACCTTC.

The chain links TRBV28 to TRBJ2-2, with D possibly TRBD1 on 6 matching bases. V lost 2 bases to trimming and J lost 6 bases, with 10 bases between them. CDR3 length: 14 amino acids. Germline V gives CDR1 MDHEN, CDR2 SYDVKM. In nucleotides, the CDR3 is TGTGCCAGCAGTTTAAGGGGGTGGGCCGGGGAGCTGTTTTTT. As protein: CASSLRGWAGELFF.

This rearrangement joins TRBV7-9 to TRBJ2-1; 9 bases match TRBD2. The CDR3 runs 17 residues. CDR1 and CDR2 (germline): SEHNR, FQNEAQ (reference sequence). V lost 3 bases and J lost 3; bases outside the gene matches: 9. CDR3 amino acids: CASSLGLAGGIYNEQFF. CDR3 bases: TGTGCCAGCAGCTTGGGATTGGCGGGAGGGATCTACAATGAGCAGTTCTTC.

The V and J genes are TRBV10-3 and TRBJ1-3; possibly TRBD1 for D (5 bases). Germline lookup yields CDR1 ENHRY and CDR2 SYGVKD. Trimming removed 2 bases at V and 4 bases at J, with 15 bases between. CDR3 length: 16 amino acids. The CDR3 loop reads CAISEIRGQKGNTIYF. The CDR3 DNA is TGTGCCATCAGTGAGATAAGGGGTCAGAAAGGAAACACCATATATTTT.

The chain has TRBV6-5 and TRBJ1-1, with D possibly TRBD1 on 5 matching bases. This CDR3 region has 11 residues. Germline lookup yields CDR1 MNHEY and CDR2 SVGAGI. Trimming pared 2 bases from V and 10 bases from J, leaving 8 bases between. In DNA form, the CDR3 reads TGTGCCAGCAGTTACAGACAGCGAGCTTTCTTT. It codes for CASSYRQRAFF.

The CDR3 DNA reads as TGTGCCAGCAGCACCAGGGGTCCTAGCACAGATACGCAGTATTTT. This gives the protein CASSTRGPSTDTQYF. The chain carries TRBV7-8 and TRBJ2-3; the D gene is possibly TRBD1 (6 bases). The CDR3 is 15 amino acids. In germline, CDR1 is SGHVS, CDR2 FQNEAQ. The V end lost 5 bases, the J end lost 0 bases, and 12 bases lay between the germline ends.

Of note for this clone: The germline gene is not matched at one end of the junction; a read error may be the cause. The rearrangement links TRBV27 to TRBJ1-5; no firm D call. This CDR3 is built from 15 residues. Germline V lookup: CDR1 MNHEY, CDR2 SMNVEV (reference sequence). CDR3 bases: TGTGCCAGCAGCCCAAACGCCGTCGGCAACCAGCCCCAGCATTTT. This sequence encodes CASSPNAVGNQPQHF.

This chain links TRBV28 with TRBJ2-1; 7 bases are a match to TRBD2. Germline lookup yields CDR1 MDHEN and CDR2 SYDVKM. J gave up 3 bases and V 3 bases, and 14 bases lay outside the gene matches. There are 18 residues in the CDR3. This CDR3 is CASSFSPRTGGNYNEQFF. CDR3 in DNA: TGTGCCAGCAGTTTCTCCCCCCGGACGGGAGGTAACTACAATGAGCAGTTCTTC.

The chain employs TRBV5-6 and TRBJ2-7; D not certain. Trimming cost V 2 bases and J 4 bases, with 1 base left between them. Germline-derived CDR1 and CDR2 are SGHDT and YYEEEE. The CDR3 extends over 10 amino acids. The CDR3 reads CASSLYEQYF. The CDR3, as DNA: TGTGCCAGCAGCTTATACGAGCAGTACTTC.

This rearrangement joins TRBV5-1 to TRBJ2-5; TRBD2 matches at 9 bases. Losses at the gene ends were 0 bases for V and 2 bases for J; bases not matched to a gene: 8. The CDR3 is 17 residues long. Germline loops: CDR1 SGHRS, CDR2 YFSETQ. CDR3 protein: CASSLAFSTSGQETQYF. In nucleotides, the CDR3 is TGCGCCAGCAGCTTGGCCTTTTCGACTAGCGGACAAGAGACCCAGTACTTC.

This chain connects TRBV9 to TRBJ2-2, with TRBD2 matching over 9 bases. This CDR3 region has 15 residues. Germline CDR1 reads SGDLS; CDR2 reads YYNGEE. With V trimmed by 6 bases and J by 2 bases, 5 bases remained unmatched. The CDR3: CASTRLAVNTGELFF. The CDR3 DNA reads as TGTGCCAGCACGCGACTAGCGGTCAACACCGGGGAGCTGTTTTTT.

The V gene is TRBV7-9, the J gene TRBJ2-6; D ambiguous. V lost 8 bases to trimming and J lost 0 bases, with 5 bases between them. The V gene's germline CDR1 is SEHNR and CDR2 FQNEAQ (reference sequence). The CDR3 spans 13 residues. CDR3 loop: CASGVSGANVLTF. Here the CDR3 DNA reads TGTGCCAGCGGGGTCTCTGGGGCCAACGTCCTGACTTTC.

As concerns this clone: Other DNA variants within this sample encode the same CDR3. The genes are TRBV28 and TRBJ2-1, with D unresolved. The CDR3 covers 12 residues. The ends were cut back, 6 bases at V and 3 bases at J, with 6 bases in the middle. In germline, CDR1 is MDHEN, CDR2 SYDVKM. This CDR3 is CASSRSYNEQFF. In DNA form, the CDR3 reads TGTGCCAGCAGCCGCAGCTACAATGAGCAGTTCTTC.

The chain has TRBV2 and TRBJ1-6; D gene unclear. This CDR3 region has 14 residues. Trimming took off 7 bases at V and 0 bases at J, with 7 bases between the two ends. Germline V gene sequence: CDR1 SNHLY, CDR2 FYNNEI. Here the CDR3 reads CASKEGSYNSPLHF. The CDR3 region has the DNA TGTGCCAGCAAAGAGGGCTCCTATAATTCACCCCTCCACTTT.

The chain combines TRBV5-6 with TRBJ2-5, with TRBD1 identical over 7 bases. CDR1 and CDR2 (germline): SGHDT, YYEEEE. Germline trimming cut 6 bases from V and 5 bases from J; bases unmatched to any gene: 7. The CDR3 loop spans 13 amino acids. CDR3 in amino acids: CASNIQGRETQYF. The DNA of the CDR3 is TGTGCCAGCAACATACAGGGGCGGGAGACCCAGTACTTC.

This chain connects TRBV28 to TRBJ2-2, with D perhaps matching TRBD1 (5 bases). This CDR3 region has 16 residues. From germline, CDR1 is MDHEN and CDR2 SYDVKM. V was trimmed by 7 bases and J by 1 base, leaving 16 bases between them. The chain's CDR3 is CASTVQGAVNTGELFF. The CDR3 DNA is TGTGCCAGCACGGTACAAGGGGCAGTGAACACCGGGGAGCTGTTTTTT.

The chain joins TRBV6-6 to TRBJ2-5, with no clear D. The CDR3 is 16 residues long. V lost 2 bases to trimming and J lost 2 bases, with 15 bases between them. The germline gives CDR1 MNHNY, CDR2 SVGAGI (reference sequence). DNA of the CDR3: TGTGCCAGCAGTTACGACTGGGCCAACGAGCAAGAGACCCAGTACTTC. Protein: CASSYDWANEQETQYF.

The gene calls are TRBV7-2 and TRBJ1-2; TRBD1 matches at 7 bases. The germline CDR1 and CDR2 sequences are SGHTA and FQGNSA. CDR3 size: 13 residues. The ends lost 6 bases at V and 6 bases at J; junction bases unmatched: 7. The CDR3 DNA reads as TGTGCCAGCAGGGAGGGGGCAGGGAATGGCTACACCTTC. Translated, it gives CASREGAGNGYTF. The full variable domain, its missing parts supplied by reference TRBV7-2 and TRBJ1-2, is GAGVSQSPSNKVTEKGKDVELRCDPISGHTALYWYRQSLGQGLEFLIYFQGNSAPDKSGLPSDRFSAERTGGSVSTLTIQRTQQEDSAVYLCASREGAGNGYTFGSGTRLTVV.

This clone has only one observation. The V gene is TRBV7-2, the J gene TRBJ1-2; D unclear. This CDR3 contains 12 residues. Germline V gene lookup returns CDR1 SGHTA and CDR2 FQGNSA. Trimming removed 5 bases at V and 4 bases at J, with 8 bases between. The CDR3 nucleotides read TGTGCCAGCAGCACGGTCTCCTATGGCTACACCTTC. It translates to CASSTVSYGYTF. Full variable domain (rest looked up from reference TRBV7-2 and TRBJ1-2): GAGVSQSPSNKVTEKGKDVELRCDPISGHTALYWYRQSLGQGLEFLIYFQGNSAPDKSGLPSDRFSAERTGGSVSTLTIQRTQQEDSAVYLCASSTVSYGYTFGSGTRLTVV.